These 27 T cell receptor beta chains share one sample of origin, sequenced in a study of cytotoxic CD8 clonotypes in ibrutinib-treated CLL (dated by TCRdb to the early 2020s). Library creation used the immunoSEQ multiplex PCR assay. Sourced from immuneACCESS, this table was stored by TCRdb with only in-frame sequences that have V and J called. A share of the clones is absent; for the studies checked, an unresolved V gene accounts for under half, and the remainder has no known explanation. The sample table shows approximately 130,000 clones, and 84% are seen once. The ten largest clones capture around 3% of the sample. The sample's time point label is to be understood as: approximately 25 months on ibrutinib. The sequences come from PBMCs, collected after 24 months of ibrutinib treatment. The receptors here all came from a human donor with chronic lymphocytic leukemia.

The CDR3 spells CASSPYPDRVADTQYF. CDR3 DNA: TGTGCCAGCAGCCCATACCCCGATAGGGTGGCAGATACGCAGTATTTT. V and J are TRBV11-2 and TRBJ2-3, with D hard to call. V gave up 5 bases and J gave up 4 bases, with 19 bases separating them. This CDR3 is built from 16 residues. Germline assignment: CDR1 SGHAT and CDR2 FQNNGV.

The chain joins TRBV2 to TRBJ2-3, with D perhaps matching TRBD2 (6 bases). Per the germline V gene, CDR1 is SNHLY and CDR2 is FYNNEI. The V end lost 5 bases, the J end lost 6 bases, and 12 bases lay between the germline ends. This CDR3 is 13 amino acids long. CDR3 region: CASSFGTVDTQYF. In DNA, the CDR3 is TGTGCCAGCAGTTTTGGGACTGTGGATACGCAGTATTTT. The full variable domain, with the rest looked up from reference TRBV2 and TRBJ2-3, is EPEVTQTPSHQVTQMGQEVILRCVPISNHLYFYWYRQILGQKVEFLVSFYNNEISEKSEIFDDQFSVERPDGSNFTLKIRSTKLEDSAMYFCASSFGTVDTQYFGPGTRLTVL.

This clone was seen just once. DNA for the CDR3: TGTGCCAGCAGCCCCCGACTGGATCCCTACAATGAGCAGTTCTTC. Protein sequence: CASSPRLDPYNEQFF. V usage is TRBV7-2 and J usage is TRBJ2-1; D gene unclear. This CDR3 has 15 amino acids. The germline V gene encodes CDR1 SGHTA and CDR2 FQGNSA. The V end lost 5 bases, the J end lost 2 bases, and 13 bases lay between the germline ends.

The CDR3 DNA sequence: TGCAGCGGAGGGAAGTGGACAGGGGCAAGCACAGATACGCAGTATTTT. Its translation: CSGGKWTGASTDTQYF. The chain is built from TRBV29-1 and TRBJ2-3, with TRBD1 matching 9 bases. The CDR3 is 16 amino acids. V was pared by 7 bases and J by 0 bases, with 11 bases of the junction left unmatched. Germline CDR1 and CDR2: SQVTM and ANQGSEA.

Comments on this clone: One junction end does not reproduce the germline sequence, and a read error may be involved. The chain employs TRBV2 and TRBJ2-1; TRBD2 might be the D (5 bases). Germline-derived CDR1 and CDR2 are SNHLY and FYNNEI. CDR3 length: 16 residues. CDR3 in DNA: TGTGCCAGCAGGGAAGGGAGTCGGTCGATTTACAATGAGCAGTTCTTC. Translating gives CASREGSRSIYNEQFF.

The J gene is TRBJ2-3, the V gene TRBV7-9; the D is unclear. Germline values: CDR1 SEHNR, CDR2 FQNEAQ (reference sequence). With 5 bases removed from V and 11 bases from J, the gap between germline ends came to 23 bases. There are 15 residues in the CDR3. CDR3 sequence reads: CASSRSTPGSFWQYF. DNA for the CDR3: TGTGCCAGCAGCAGGTCAACCCCAGGTTCTTTCTGGCAGTATTTT.

The chain employs TRBV27 and TRBJ1-4; TRBD1 aligns across 9 bases. The germline V gene encodes CDR1 MNHEY and CDR2 SMNVEV (reference sequence). The CDR3 is 15 amino acids. The V and J ends lost 6 bases and 5 bases, in that order; junction bases with no gene match: 7. CDR3 amino acids: CASSPPGTGNEKLFF. The CDR3 DNA follows: TGTGCCAGCAGCCCGCCCGGGACAGGGAATGAAAAACTGTTTTTT. The full variable domain, completed using reference TRBV27 and TRBJ1-4, is EAQVTQNPRYLITVTGKKLTVTCSQNMNHEYMSWYRQDPGLGLRQIYYSMNVEVTDKGDVPEGYKVSRKEKRNFPLILESPSPNQTSLYFCASSPPGTGNEKLFFGSGTQLSVL.

The V and J genes are TRBV28 and TRBJ1-2, with TRBD1 matching over 8 bases. The V segment lost 1 base and the J segment 5 bases; nucleotides outside the gene matches: 3. The CDR3 is 14 amino acids. CDR1 is MDHEN, CDR2 SYDVKM, per germline. The CDR3 spells CASSLLNRGYGYTF. The CDR3, as DNA: TGTGCCAGCAGTTTATTGAACAGGGGGTATGGCTACACCTTC.

J is TRBJ2-3 and V is TRBV7-2; D is possibly TRBD1 (6 bases). The V end was cut by 1 base, the J end by 1 base, with 9 bases between. The CDR3 sequence is 15 residues long. CDR1 SGHTA and CDR2 FQGNSA come from the germline V gene. The chain's CDR3 is CASSLDTGRTDTQYF. The CDR3 bases are TGTGCCAGCAGCTTAGATACAGGGCGCACAGATACGCAGTATTTT.

This clone showed up just once. One end of the junction fails to match germline, which may point to a read error. The rearrangement uses TRBV29-1 and TRBJ2-1; TRBD2 matches 8 bases. Germline-derived CDR1 and CDR2 are SQVTM and ANQGSEA. The CDR3 is made up of 14 amino acids. Here the CDR3 reads CSVDLGGAYDEQFF. The CDR3 region has the DNA TGCAGCGTTGATCTCGGGGGGGCCTACGATGAGCAGTTCTTC.

The rearrangement uses TRBV2 and TRBJ1-2; possibly TRBD1 for D (5 bases). V was clipped by 4 bases and J by 4 bases, with 7 bases between them. The CDR3 covers 12 residues. Germline-derived CDR1 and CDR2 are SNHLY and FYNNEI. CDR3 amino acids: CASSGGTYGYTF. CDR3 DNA sequence: TGTGCCAGCAGTGGAGGGACCTATGGCTACACCTTC.

This chain joins TRBV30 and TRBJ1-2, with 9 nucleotides matching TRBD1. CDR1 GTSNPN and CDR2 SVGIG come from the germline V gene (reference sequence). The CDR3 runs to 14 residues. V lost 5 bases, J lost 1 base, and 5 bases stayed unmatched. The CDR3 region is CAWRDRAINYGYTF. The CDR3 DNA reads as TGTGCCTGGCGGGACAGGGCCATTAACTATGGCTACACCTTC.

The chain links TRBV18 to TRBJ1-2, with D perhaps TRBD1 (5 bases). The CDR3 totals 18 residues. Trimming took 2 bases from V and 2 from J, leaving 21 bases between them. From germline, CDR1 is KGHSH and CDR2 LQKENI. The CDR3 nucleotides are TGTGCCAGCTCACCAAACGTTGGGGCGGGTGGCTTCAACTATGGCTACACCTTC. Protein sequence: CASSPNVGAGGFNYGYTF.

The rearrangement uses TRBV6-1 and TRBJ2-7, with TRBD2 matching 14 bases. The J segment lost 0 bases and the V segment lost 10 bases, leaving 5 bases of the junction unmatched. Germline lookup yields CDR1 MNHNS and CDR2 SASEGT. The CDR3 consists of 15 residues. Here the CDR3 reads CATGTSGGHSYEQYF. CDR3 nucleotide sequence: TGTGCCACTGGGACTAGCGGGGGCCACTCCTACGAGCAGTACTTC.

The chain joins TRBV7-6 to TRBJ2-5; the D is unclear. The V end lost 5 bases, the J end lost 3 bases, and 16 bases lay between the germline ends. Germline CDR1 reads SGHVS; CDR2 reads FNYEAQ. CDR3 length: 15 amino acids. The CDR3 loop is CASSELGPRKETQYF. The CDR3 DNA reads as TGTGCCAGCAGCGAGTTAGGTCCCAGAAAAGAGACCCAGTACTTC.

The J gene is TRBJ2-3, the V gene TRBV10-1, with 9 bases matching TRBD1. V trimming: 2 bases; J trimming: 1 base; junction bases outside the gene matches: 4. Germline values: CDR1 WNHNN, CDR2 SYGVQD (reference sequence). The CDR3 is 16 amino acids. The DNA for the CDR3 is TGCGCCAGCAGTGAGAGAAGGACAGGGGGCACAGATACGCAGTATTTT. It translates to CASSERRTGGTDTQYF.

This clone was detected only a few times. V gene TRBV20-1 combines with J gene TRBJ1-4; no clear D. From germline, CDR1 is DFQATT and CDR2 SNEGSKA (reference sequence). V lost 0 bases and J 8 bases, leaving 4 bases between the germline ends. The CDR3 length is 11 residues. The CDR3, as DNA: TGCAGTGCTAGAGATTTAGAAAAACTGTTTTTT. Protein product: CSARDLEKLFF.

The chain links TRBV4-1 to TRBJ2-1; 7 bases are shared with TRBD1. The length of the CDR3 is 15 residues. J lost 4 bases, V lost 4 bases, and 7 bases had no gene match. Looked up from germline, CDR1 is MGHRA and CDR2 is YSYEKL. Here the CDR3 reads CASSPDRVGYNEQFF. The CDR3, as DNA: TGCGCCAGCAGCCCCGACAGGGTCGGGTACAATGAGCAGTTCTTC.

V is TRBV7-8 and J is TRBJ2-7; the D gene is possibly TRBD1 (6 bases). Per the germline V gene, CDR1 is SGHVS and CDR2 is FQNEAQ. This CDR3 is 15 amino acids long. V was shortened by 1 base and J by 2 bases, with 12 bases between the two germline ends. In DNA, the CDR3 is TGTGCCAGCAGCTTAGGGCAGGGGTCCACCTACGAGCAGTACTTC. Its translation is CASSLGQGSTYEQYF.

This rearrangement joins TRBV27 to TRBJ2-7; D ambiguous. CDR1 MNHEY and CDR2 SMNVEV come from the germline V gene (reference sequence). The length of the CDR3 is 16 residues. Trimming removed 5 bases from V and 2 bases from J, with 19 bases in between. For the CDR3, the DNA is TGTGCCAGCAGTCAGGCCCAGGACGTAATAACCTACGAGCAGTACTTC. Its translation is CASSQAQDVITYEQYF.

This clone was seen a single time. The rearrangement joins TRBV6-4 to TRBJ1-6; D call uncertain. The CDR3 extends over 13 amino acids. Germline V gene data show CDR1 as MRHNA and CDR2 as SNTAGT. V lost 6 bases to trimming and J lost 10 bases, with 13 bases between them. CDR3 DNA: TGTGCCAGCAGCCGCCGGGAGGACTCACCCCTCCACTTT. It translates to CASSRREDSPLHF.

J is TRBJ2-5 and V is TRBV27, with 11 bases fitting TRBD2. Germline trimming cut 5 bases from V and 4 bases from J; bases unmatched to any gene: 6. The CDR3 consists of 15 residues. Germline V gene data show CDR1 as MNHEY and CDR2 as SMNVEV (reference sequence). CDR3 in DNA: TGTGCCAGCAGTCCCATAGCGGGGGGGTCAGAGACCCAGTACTTC. Amino acids: CASSPIAGGSETQYF.

The chain is built from TRBV6-5 and TRBJ2-5, with 7 bases aligning to TRBD2. Germline lookup yields CDR1 MNHEY and CDR2 SVGAGI. The CDR3 loop spans 15 amino acids. The junction had 17 bases not matched to a gene; V was cut back by 7 bases and J by 9 bases. The CDR3 protein is CASKPSTAPRGAQYF. The CDR3 region has the DNA TGTGCCAGCAAACCCTCGACGGCACCCCGGGGGGCCCAGTACTTC.

This sequence joins TRBV30 and TRBJ1-3, with TRBD1 as a possible D gene (6 bases). The CDR3 contains 16 residues. Deletions cut 7 bases from V and 0 bases from J, with 19 bases between. Germline values: CDR1 GTSNPN, CDR2 SVGIG (reference sequence). The CDR3 sequence is CAFHREEPLSGNTIYF. DNA for the CDR3: TGTGCCTTCCACAGGGAGGAGCCCCTCTCTGGAAACACCATATATTTT.

This clone was counted between two and nine times. The chain combines TRBV15 with TRBJ2-3; 11 bases align to TRBD2. With V trimmed by 5 bases and J by 6 bases, 7 bases remained unmatched. The length of the CDR3 is 15 residues. Germline V gene lookup returns CDR1 LNHNV and CDR2 YYDKDF (reference sequence). The CDR3 DNA reads as TGTGCCACCAGCGGGCTAGCGGGGGGCAGGGATACGCAGTATTTT. Protein product: CATSGLAGGRDTQYF.

The V gene is TRBV5-1, the J gene TRBJ2-7, with TRBD1 identical over 7 bases. Germline-derived CDR1 and CDR2 are SGHRS and YFSETQ. This CDR3 contains 14 residues. After removal of 3 bases from V and 6 bases from J, the junction contained 9 bases not matched to a gene. CDR3 nucleotide sequence: TGCGCCAGCAGCTCCGGGACAGACCTCTTCGAGCAGTACTTC. It is translated as CASSSGTDLFEQYF.

The V gene is TRBV30, the J gene TRBJ1-6; 7 bases are a match to TRBD1. Germline CDR1 GTSNPN, CDR2 SVGIG (reference sequence). Trimming took 0 bases from V and 8 from J; bases not matched to a gene: 7. The CDR3 extends over 15 amino acids. This CDR3 is CAWSVAAGGHSPLHF. The CDR3 DNA follows: TGTGCCTGGAGTGTAGCGGCAGGGGGGCATTCACCCCTCCACTTT.